Below are 31 T cell receptor beta chains sequenced from a single sample in a study of CD8+ T cells in alopecia areata. cDNA prepared by RNA extraction and subsequent reverse transcription served as the template for sequencing. Libraries were prepared by immunoSEQ multiplex PCR; TCRdb keeps only in-frame clonotypes and omits some of them. This sample carries some 240,000 clones, roughly 57% of them seen once, and the ten largest clones take 0.45%. The material sequenced was CD4+ T cells sorted from blood, taken at week 0. Receptors originate from a human donor with alopecia areata.

The genes are TRBV30 and TRBJ2-6; 10 bases match TRBD1. V lost 3 bases, J lost 0 bases, and 8 bases stayed unmatched. The CDR3 is 18 amino acids. The germline V gene has CDR1 GTSNPN and CDR2 SVGIG (reference sequence). CDR3: CAWRDRDRGFSGANVLTF. CDR3 nucleotides: TGTGCCTGGAGGGACCGGGACAGGGGTTTCTCTGGGGCCAACGTCCTGACTTTC. Filled out from reference TRBV30 and TRBJ2-6, the complete variable domain reads SQTIHQWPATLVQPVGSPLSLECTVEGTSNPNLYWYRQAAGRGLQLLFYSVGIGQISSEVPQNLSASRPQDRQFILSSKKLLLSDSGFYLCAWRDRDRGFSGANVLTFGAGSRLTVL.

This clone turned up a few times. The chain couples TRBV7-9 to TRBJ2-3; 7 bases match TRBD2. There are 14 residues in the CDR3. V lost 8 bases, J lost 3 bases, and 8 bases stayed unmatched. Per germline, CDR1 SEHNR and CDR2 FQNEAQ (reference sequence). The CDR3 spells CASGERGRTDTQYF. CDR3 sequence (DNA): TGTGCCAGCGGCGAGCGGGGACGGACAGATACGCAGTATTTT.

This clone was observed a few times. The chain employs TRBV29-1 and TRBJ2-7, with D possibly being TRBD1 (7 bases). V gave up 6 bases and J gave up 2 bases, with 14 bases separating them. Germline V gene lookup returns CDR1 SQVTM and CDR2 ANQGSEA. The CDR3 runs 13 residues. The CDR3 loop reads CSVSGGLTYEQYF. CDR3 bases: TGCAGCGTCTCAGGGGGACTCACCTACGAGCAGTACTTC.

This clone is a singleton in its sample. J is TRBJ1-6 and V is TRBV6-5; TRBD1 might be the D (5 bases). This CDR3 has 11 residues. Germline V gene data show CDR1 as MNHEY and CDR2 as SVGAGI. The V and J ends lost 6 bases and 13 bases respectively, with 10 bases between them. The CDR3 loop is CASSPWGPLHF. As DNA, the CDR3 is TGTGCCAGCAGCCCCTGGGGGCCCCTCCACTTT.

This chain uses TRBV7-9 with TRBJ2-1; TRBD2 aligns across 9 bases. The germline V gene has CDR1 SEHNR and CDR2 FQNEAQ (reference sequence). J lost 4 bases, V lost 7 bases, and 11 bases had no gene match. The CDR3 is made up of 16 amino acids. CDR3 bases: TGTGCCAGCAAGACTAGCGGCGGTTTTAGTTACAATGAGCAGTTCTTC. Protein sequence: CASKTSGGFSYNEQFF.

The genes are TRBV5-1 and TRBJ1-2; D remains unclear. Trimming stripped 0 bases from V and 0 bases from J, with 15 bases between. CDR1 and CDR2 from the germline V gene are SGHRS and YFSETQ. CDR3 length: 17 amino acids. The CDR3 DNA follows: TGCGCCAGCAGCTTGGGGACTTCGCCGACGACTAACTATGGCTACACCTTC. Translated: CASSLGTSPTTNYGYTF.

The V and J genes are TRBV9 and TRBJ1-2, with 9 bases fitting TRBD1. Unmatched junction bases numbered 4, after V lost 3 bases and J lost 4 bases. This CDR3 contains 14 residues. The germline V gene has CDR1 SGDLS and CDR2 YYNGEE. The chain's CDR3 is CASSDPQGAYGYTF. CDR3 sequence (DNA): TGTGCCAGCAGCGACCCACAGGGGGCCTATGGCTACACCTTC.

This chain links TRBV7-9 with TRBJ1-2; D not certain. The CDR3 is made up of 14 amino acids. Per the germline V gene, CDR1 is SEHNR and CDR2 is FQNEAQ (reference sequence). V was shortened by 11 bases and J by 1 base, with 17 bases between the two germline ends. CDR3 amino acids: CAHTVSGLNYGYTF. The CDR3 region has the DNA TGTGCCCACACCGTATCGGGTCTTAACTATGGCTACACCTTC.

This clone has just a few counts. This chain joins TRBV5-4 and TRBJ2-7; D is possibly TRBD1 (6 bases). This CDR3 comprises 15 residues. Deletions cut 0 bases from V and 1 base from J, with 11 bases between. Looked up from germline, CDR1 is SGHNT and CDR2 is YYREEE (reference sequence). The CDR3 sequence is CASSLAGGASYEQYF. The CDR3 bases are TGTGCCAGCAGCTTGGCTGGGGGCGCTTCCTACGAGCAGTACTTC.

The V gene is TRBV30, the J gene TRBJ1-1; no definite D call. Deletions cut 4 bases from V and 1 base from J, with 7 bases between. CDR1 is GTSNPN and CDR2 is SVGIG in the germline V gene (reference sequence). CDR3 length: 12 residues. CDR3 amino acids: CAWIEKNTEAFF. The CDR3 bases are TGTGCCTGGATCGAAAAGAACACTGAAGCTTTCTTT.

The chain has TRBV30 and TRBJ1-2; possibly TRBD1 for D (6 bases). CDR1 and CDR2 (germline): GTSNPN, SVGIG (reference sequence). The ends were cut back, 2 bases at V and 5 bases at J, with 15 bases in the middle. The CDR3 length is 14 residues. CDR3 region: CAWSTTGRRYGYTF. DNA of the CDR3: TGTGCCTGGAGTACTACAGGGCGTAGATATGGCTACACCTTC.

As DNA, the CDR3 is TGTGCCATCAGAGGGACAGGTCCTGAAGAGACCCAGTACTTC. It translates to CAIRGTGPEETQYF. The rearrangement links TRBV10-3 to TRBJ2-5; TRBD1 matches at 8 bases. The CDR3 loop spans 14 amino acids. Germline V CDR1 and CDR2: ENHRY, SYGVKD. The V segment lost 6 bases and the J segment 3 bases; nucleotides outside the gene matches: 6.

This chain connects TRBV30 to TRBJ2-5, with 12 positions matching TRBD2. The CDR3 length is 15 residues. Germline V gene lookup returns CDR1 GTSNPN and CDR2 SVGIG (reference sequence). Trimming at V came to 3 bases and at J to 1 base, leaving 3 bases not matched to a gene. The CDR3 protein is CAWSPLAGGQETQYF. CDR3 DNA: TGTGCCTGGAGCCCACTAGCGGGAGGCCAAGAGACCCAGTACTTC.

The CDR3 is CASSLGPGNPDTQYF. The CDR3 DNA is TGTGCCAGCAGCTTAGGGCCAGGGAACCCAGATACGCAGTATTTT. The chain combines TRBV7-3 with TRBJ2-3, with D possibly matching TRBD1 (5 bases). Germline CDR1 is SGHTA and CDR2 is FQGTGA. CDR3 length: 15 amino acids. V lost 2 bases and J lost 4, with 13 bases in between.

This clone was counted between two and nine times. V is TRBV29-1 and J is TRBJ2-7; no clear D. CDR3 length equals 11 residues. CDR1 and CDR2 (germline): SQVTM, ANQGSEA. V was cut by 5 bases and J by 6 bases, with 11 bases left in between. The DNA of the CDR3 is TGCAGCGTTAGTAAGGGTGTCGAGCAGTACTTC. It codes for CSVSKGVEQYF.

This clone was seen a few times. The chain employs TRBV5-1 and TRBJ2-5; D gene unclear. Trimming cost V 3 bases and J 5 bases, with 8 bases left between them. CDR1 is SGHRS and CDR2 is YFSETQ in the germline V gene. The length of the CDR3 is 12 residues. The CDR3 region has the DNA TGCGCCAGCAGCTGGGTGGGGGAGACCCAGTACTTC. This sequence encodes CASSWVGETQYF.

This clone has just a few counts. This chain uses TRBV2 with TRBJ1-5, with 8 nucleotides matching TRBD1. This CDR3 spans 14 amino acids. J gave up 3 bases and V 6 bases, and 4 bases lay outside the gene matches. Per the germline V gene, CDR1 is SNHLY and CDR2 is FYNNEI. DNA for the CDR3: TGTGCCAGCAGGGCAGGGGGCAACAATCAGCCCCAGCATTTT. Translation gives CASRAGGNNQPQHF.

The gene calls are TRBV7-9 and TRBJ1-5, with D unclear. Germline CDR1 is SEHNR and CDR2 is FQNEAQ (reference sequence). V was shortened by 1 base and J by 6 bases, with 19 bases between the two germline ends. This CDR3 contains 17 residues. The CDR3 DNA reads as TGTGCCAGCAGCTTAGTATCAACGGAGGAGGGCCGTCAGCCCCAGCATTTT. It is translated as CASSLVSTEEGRQPQHF.

The chain is built from TRBV30 and TRBJ1-1; D not resolved. Germline-derived CDR1 and CDR2 are GTSNPN and SVGIG (reference sequence). With 3 bases removed from V and 6 bases from J, the gap between germline ends came to 23 bases. There are 16 residues in the CDR3. The CDR3 region is CAWRDTLKGGWAEAFF. DNA for the CDR3: TGTGCCTGGAGGGATACGTTGAAGGGCGGATGGGCTGAAGCTTTCTTT.

The chain is built from TRBV29-1 and TRBJ1-2; TRBD1 matches 10 bases. Germline V gives CDR1 SQVTM, CDR2 ANQGSEA. V trimming: 5 bases; J trimming: 1 base; junction bases outside the gene matches: 4. There are 14 residues in the CDR3. The CDR3: CSVTRDRGNYGYTF. The CDR3 DNA reads TGCAGCGTTACCCGGGACAGGGGTAACTATGGCTACACCTTC.

The DNA of the CDR3 is TGTGCCAGCAGAACATTCGGCAGAGAGACCCAGTACTTC. Encoded protein: CASRTFGRETQYF. The chain combines TRBV27 with TRBJ2-5; D uncertain. CDR3 length: 13 residues. V gave up 6 bases and J gave up 4 bases, with 12 bases separating them. In germline, CDR1 is MNHEY, CDR2 SMNVEV (reference sequence).

This rearrangement joins TRBV7-9 to TRBJ2-4; D is unclear. In germline, CDR1 is SEHNR, CDR2 FQNEAQ (reference sequence). The CDR3 loop spans 13 amino acids. Trimming pared 8 bases from V and 0 bases from J, leaving 8 bases between. The CDR3 DNA follows: TGTGCCAGCGGGGAACTAGCCAAAAACATTCAGTACTTC. Protein: CASGELAKNIQYF.

The rearrangement joins TRBV5-1 to TRBJ2-1; D ambiguous. The V end lost 1 base, the J end lost 7 bases, and 9 bases lay between the germline ends. The CDR3 has 13 residues. Germline V gives CDR1 SGHRS, CDR2 YFSETQ. CDR3 region: CASSLRVSNEQFF. In DNA form, the CDR3 reads TGCGCCAGCAGCTTGAGGGTTAGTAATGAGCAGTTCTTC.

With regard to this clone: Within the sample, other DNA sequences also encode this same CDR3. The chain couples TRBV2 to TRBJ2-7, with 8 bases lining up with TRBD1. This CDR3 is 13 amino acids long. V was pared by 4 bases and J by 2 bases, with 1 base of the junction left unmatched. CDR1 is SNHLY and CDR2 is FYNNEI in the germline V gene. CDR3 DNA: TGTGCCAGCAGTGGACAGGGGACCTACGAGCAGTACTTC. Its translation: CASSGQGTYEQYF.

The chain is built from TRBV29-1 and TRBJ2-2; 9 bases line up with TRBD2. V was clipped by 6 bases and J by 6 bases; unmatched bases: 11. This CDR3 contains 15 residues. CDR1 SQVTM and CDR2 ANQGSEA come from the germline V gene. The CDR3: CSVADSGRVAGELFF. Written as DNA, the CDR3 is TGCAGCGTCGCAGATAGCGGGAGAGTGGCCGGGGAGCTGTTTTTT.

This sequence joins TRBV29-1 and TRBJ2-3, with D maybe TRBD1 (5 bases). CDR1 and CDR2 (germline): SQVTM, ANQGSEA. The CDR3 sequence is 11 residues long. The DNA for the CDR3 is TGCGCCTACAGGAGCACAGATACGCAGTATTTT. Translating it yields CAYRSTDTQYF.

This clone was seen more than once but under ten times. This chain uses TRBV5-1 with TRBJ2-5, with unresolved D. Trimming cost V 4 bases and J 1 base, with 5 bases left between them. The CDR3 consists of 12 residues. The germline CDR1 and CDR2 sequences are SGHRS and YFSETQ. The CDR3 spells CASSESQETQYF. CDR3 nucleotide sequence: TGCGCCAGCAGCGAGAGCCAAGAGACCCAGTACTTC.

This clone was detected only a few times. The chain carries TRBV30 and TRBJ1-2; 9 bases agree with TRBD1. This CDR3 contains 13 residues. With V trimmed by 1 base and J by 4 bases, 1 base remained unmatched. From germline, CDR1 is GTSNPN and CDR2 SVGIG (reference sequence). This CDR3 is CAWSGTGVYGYTF. The CDR3 DNA reads TGTGCCTGGAGTGGGACAGGGGTCTATGGCTACACCTTC. The entire variable domain, with the rest obtained from reference TRBV30 and TRBJ1-2, is as follows: SQTIHQWPATLVQPVGSPLSLECTVEGTSNPNLYWYRQAAGRGLQLLFYSVGIGQISSEVPQNLSASRPQDRQFILSSKKLLLSDSGFYLCAWSGTGVYGYTFGSGTRLTVV.

This clone was detected a few times. The chain combines TRBV5-4 with TRBJ1-1; D remains unclear. Trimming removed 1 base from V and 1 base from J, with 14 bases in between. The CDR3 sequence is 16 residues long. Germline CDR1 SGHNT, CDR2 YYREEE (reference sequence). The CDR3: CASSLLPGRWNTEAFF. The CDR3 coding sequence is TGTGCCAGCAGCTTGCTTCCGGGTCGATGGAACACTGAAGCTTTCTTT.

The rearrangement links TRBV29-1 to TRBJ1-2, with a weak D call TRBD1 (6 bases). Germline V gives CDR1 SQVTM, CDR2 ANQGSEA. V was shortened by 3 bases and J by 0 bases, with 26 bases between the two germline ends. The CDR3 loop spans 19 amino acids. This CDR3 is CSVDLMGAFRATTNYGYTF. The CDR3 DNA sequence: TGCAGCGTTGATCTAATGGGGGCTTTCAGGGCCACCACTAACTATGGCTACACCTTC.

This clone was recorded a few times. The chain has TRBV19 and TRBJ2-2; no definite D call. Trimming left V 1 base short and J 5 bases short, with 8 bases between. CDR1 and CDR2 (germline): LNHDA, SQIVND (reference sequence). This CDR3 contains 14 residues. The CDR3 sequence is CASSIVRQTGELFF. CDR3 DNA sequence: TGTGCCAGTAGTATAGTTCGCCAAACCGGGGAGCTGTTTTTT.